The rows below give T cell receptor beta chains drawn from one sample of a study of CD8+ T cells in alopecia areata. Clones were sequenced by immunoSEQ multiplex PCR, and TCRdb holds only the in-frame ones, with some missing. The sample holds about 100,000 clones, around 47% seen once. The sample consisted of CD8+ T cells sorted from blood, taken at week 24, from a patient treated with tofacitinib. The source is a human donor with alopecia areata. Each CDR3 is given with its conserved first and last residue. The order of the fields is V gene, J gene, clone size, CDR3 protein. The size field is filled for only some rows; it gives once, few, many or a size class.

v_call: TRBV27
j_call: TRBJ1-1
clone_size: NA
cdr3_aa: CASGLASGTEAFF

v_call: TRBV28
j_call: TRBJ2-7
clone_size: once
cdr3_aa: CASSFWQGVYEQYF

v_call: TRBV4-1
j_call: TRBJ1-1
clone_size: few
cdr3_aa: CASSQRTGNTEAFF

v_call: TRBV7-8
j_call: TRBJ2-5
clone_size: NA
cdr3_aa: CASSSTQRDGETQYF

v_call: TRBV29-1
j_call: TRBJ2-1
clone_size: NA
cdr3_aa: CSANQGARERFISYNEQFF

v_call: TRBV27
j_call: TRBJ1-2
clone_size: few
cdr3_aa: CASSLRAMGSYGYTF

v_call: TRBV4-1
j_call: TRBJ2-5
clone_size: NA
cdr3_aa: CASSQAGGTETQYF

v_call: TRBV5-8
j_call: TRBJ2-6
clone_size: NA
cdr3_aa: CASSLLPGPTFGGANVLTF

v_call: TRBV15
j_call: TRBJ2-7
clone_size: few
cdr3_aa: CATGQGSYEQYF

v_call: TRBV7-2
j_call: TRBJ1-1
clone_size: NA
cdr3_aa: CASSFPWQGDTEAFF

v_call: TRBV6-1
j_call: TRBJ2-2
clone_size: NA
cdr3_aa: CASAEPRGTGELFF

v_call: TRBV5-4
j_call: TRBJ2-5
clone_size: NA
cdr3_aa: CASSFVAEKETQYF

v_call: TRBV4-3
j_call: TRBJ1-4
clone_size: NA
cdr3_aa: CASSHPGTVRGEKLFF

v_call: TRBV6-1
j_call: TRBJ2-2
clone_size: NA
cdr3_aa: CASSEWVAPNTGELFF

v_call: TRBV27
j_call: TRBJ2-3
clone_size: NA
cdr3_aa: CASSWTGNTDTQYF

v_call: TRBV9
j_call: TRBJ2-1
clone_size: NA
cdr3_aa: CASSGDRVDEQFF

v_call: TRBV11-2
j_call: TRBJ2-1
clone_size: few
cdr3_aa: CASSLNEQFF

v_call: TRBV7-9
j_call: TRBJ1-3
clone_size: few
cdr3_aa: CASSLGFGNTIYF

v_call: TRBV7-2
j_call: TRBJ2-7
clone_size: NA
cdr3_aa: CASSLDSAGAPPYEQYF

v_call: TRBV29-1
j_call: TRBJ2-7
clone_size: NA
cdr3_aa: CSVLGQSYEQYF